This TCR beta chain stems from a study of T cells in Graves' hyperthyroidism and ophthalmopathy. General study results and limits: A model of 13 V-J pairs discriminated ophthalmopathy from stable hyperthyroidism.

This clonotype was seen ten or more times. Its cognate antigen is unknown. TCR beta CDR3 region amplification was performed from RNA transcripts. A first-round RT-PCR of the TCR CDR3 used the HTBI primer set. TCRdb recomputed calls from the multiplex PCR reads with MiXCR, one row per CDR3 protein. The table records some 300,000 distinct CDR3 sequences, roughly 15% of them present only once. Diagnostic assessment was based on clinical symptoms, serum thyroxine and TRAb, thyroid ultrasound and orbital computed tomography. Any symptoms of ophthalmopathy came after the first hyperthyroidism diagnosis, from which the blood sample dates. Fresh 10 ml peripheral blood yielded PBMCs. Germline values: CDR1 MNHEY, CDR2 SVGEGT. J gave up 2 bases and V 2 bases, and 0 bases lay outside the gene matches. The CDR3 runs 15 residues.

The receptor was derived from a woman aged 25-40 years with Graves' hyperthyroidism that later progressed to Graves' ophthalmopathy. The chain joins TRBV6-2 or TRBV6-3 to TRBJ2-7; TRBD2 matches 13 bases. Sequencing was carried out using blood. Here the CDR3 reads CASSYGTSGTYEQYF. The CDR3 DNA follows: TGTGCCAGCAGTTACGGGACTAGCGGGACCTACGAGCAGTACTTC.